Sequencing of this TCR beta chain was carried out in a study of blood T cell repertoires in COVID-19. Study overall: Acute-phase and convalescent COVID-19 samples originated in the United States, Italy and Spain. The analysed material was cDNA or gDNA that came from T cells, B-cell-depleted T cells, or PBMCs.

Original processing methods: By means of reference gene primer amplification, nucleated cell counts were estimated. TCRdb keeps only in-frame clones here, not all; method: immunoSEQ multiplex PCR. Clone size and the V and J calls come from that table; the DNA yielded D and trimming. The sample comprises 350,000 to 450,000 clones, around 84% of which are singletons, and roughly 3.6% rests with the top ten. Germline values: CDR1 SGHDN, CDR2 FVKESK. Trimming left V 4 bases short and J 2 bases short, with 14 bases between. The CDR3 consists of 15 residues. The source is a woman aged 18-35 years with acute or convalescent COVID-19. The V and J genes are TRBV14 and TRBJ2-5; TRBD1 is a possible D gene (5 bases). The specimen was peripheral blood. The CDR3: CASSPTPGWQETQYF. CDR3 nucleotide sequence: TGTGCCAGCAGCCCTACACCAGGGTGGCAAGAGACCCAGTACTTC.